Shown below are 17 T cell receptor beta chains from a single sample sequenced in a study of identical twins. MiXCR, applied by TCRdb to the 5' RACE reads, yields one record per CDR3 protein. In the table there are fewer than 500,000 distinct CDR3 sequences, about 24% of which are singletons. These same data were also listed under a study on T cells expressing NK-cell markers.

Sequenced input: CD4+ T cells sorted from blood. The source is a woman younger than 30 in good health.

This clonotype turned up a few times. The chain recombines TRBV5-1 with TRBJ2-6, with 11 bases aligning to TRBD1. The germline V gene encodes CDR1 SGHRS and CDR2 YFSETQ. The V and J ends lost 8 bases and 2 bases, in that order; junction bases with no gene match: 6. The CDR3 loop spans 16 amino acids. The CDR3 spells CASRGQGAAGANVLTF. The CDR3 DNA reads TGCGCCAGTCGCGGACAGGGGGCGGCTGGGGCCAACGTCCTGACTTTC.

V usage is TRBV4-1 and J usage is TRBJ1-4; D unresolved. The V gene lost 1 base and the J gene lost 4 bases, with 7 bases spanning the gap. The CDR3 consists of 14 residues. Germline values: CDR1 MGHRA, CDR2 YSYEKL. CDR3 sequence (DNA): TGCGCCAGCAGCCAAGTGAGAGATAATGAAAAACTGTTTTTT. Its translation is CASSQVRDNEKLFF.

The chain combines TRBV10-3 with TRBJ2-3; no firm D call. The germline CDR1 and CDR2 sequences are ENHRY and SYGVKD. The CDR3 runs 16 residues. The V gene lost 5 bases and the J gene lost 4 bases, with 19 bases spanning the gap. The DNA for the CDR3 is TGTGCCATCAGTCCCCGGCCCCAAGGGAAGGCAGATACGCAGTATTTT. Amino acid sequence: CAISPRPQGKADTQYF.

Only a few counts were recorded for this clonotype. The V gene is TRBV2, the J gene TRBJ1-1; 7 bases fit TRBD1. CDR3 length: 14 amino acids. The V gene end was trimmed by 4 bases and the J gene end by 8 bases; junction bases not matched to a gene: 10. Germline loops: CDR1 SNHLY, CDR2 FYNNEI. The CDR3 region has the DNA TGTGCCAGCAGTGGCGTTACTACGGACAGGGAAGCTTTCTTT. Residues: CASSGVTTDREAFF.

CDR3: CSARDPSGDYEQYF. In DNA, the CDR3 is TGCAGTGCTAGAGATCCGAGCGGAGACTACGAGCAGTACTTC. This chain uses TRBV20-1 with TRBJ2-7; TRBD2 might be the D (5 bases). V dropped 0 bases and J dropped 3 bases, with 12 bases sitting between them. There are 14 residues in the CDR3. Germline CDR1 DFQATT, CDR2 SNEGSKA (reference sequence).

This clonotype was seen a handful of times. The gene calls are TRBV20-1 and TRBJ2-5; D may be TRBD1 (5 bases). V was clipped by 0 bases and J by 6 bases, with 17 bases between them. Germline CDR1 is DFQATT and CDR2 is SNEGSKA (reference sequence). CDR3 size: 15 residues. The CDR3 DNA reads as TGCAGTGCTAGAGAGAGAGGCAGGGATCAGCAGACCCAGTACTTC. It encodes CSARERGRDQQTQYF.

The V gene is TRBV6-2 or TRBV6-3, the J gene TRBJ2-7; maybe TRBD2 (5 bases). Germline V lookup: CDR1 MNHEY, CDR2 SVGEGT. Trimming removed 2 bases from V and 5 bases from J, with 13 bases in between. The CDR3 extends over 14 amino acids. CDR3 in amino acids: CASSYPDFNNEQYF. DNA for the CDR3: TGTGCCAGCAGTTACCCGGACTTCAACAACGAGCAGTACTTC.

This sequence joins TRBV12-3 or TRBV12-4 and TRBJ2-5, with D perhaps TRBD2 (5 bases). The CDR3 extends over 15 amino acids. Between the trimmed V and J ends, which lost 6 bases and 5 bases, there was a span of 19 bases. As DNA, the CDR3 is TGTGCCAGCAGGAAAGGGAGCGGAGGCGCGGAGACCCAGTACTTC. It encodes CASRKGSGGAETQYF.

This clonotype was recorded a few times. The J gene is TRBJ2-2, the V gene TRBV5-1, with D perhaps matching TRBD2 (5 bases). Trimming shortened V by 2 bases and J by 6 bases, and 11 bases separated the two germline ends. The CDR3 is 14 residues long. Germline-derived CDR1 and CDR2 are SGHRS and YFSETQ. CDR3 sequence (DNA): TGCGCCAGCAGCTTAACGACGGAGGCCGGGGAGCTGTTTTTT. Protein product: CASSLTTEAGELFF.

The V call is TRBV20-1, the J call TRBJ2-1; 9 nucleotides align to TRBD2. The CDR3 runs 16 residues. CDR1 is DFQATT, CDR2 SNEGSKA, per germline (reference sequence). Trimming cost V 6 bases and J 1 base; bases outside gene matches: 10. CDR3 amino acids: CSADVTSGSSYNEQFF. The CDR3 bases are TGCAGTGCAGATGTGACTAGCGGATCATCCTACAATGAGCAGTTCTTC.

In DNA, the CDR3 is TGTGCCAGCAGCTTTCTGGGGGGGGAGCTGTTTTTT. This encodes CASSFLGGELFF. This rearrangement joins TRBV7-2 to TRBJ2-2; D not certain. V lost 3 bases to trimming and J lost 8 bases, with 7 bases between them. Germline V gene lookup returns CDR1 SGHTA and CDR2 FQGNSA. The length of the CDR3 is 12 residues.

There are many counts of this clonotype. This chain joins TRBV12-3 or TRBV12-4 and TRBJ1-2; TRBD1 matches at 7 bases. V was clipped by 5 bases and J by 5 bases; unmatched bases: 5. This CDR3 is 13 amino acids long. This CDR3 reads CASSPQGIYGYTF. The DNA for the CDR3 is TGTGCCAGCAGTCCACAGGGGATTTATGGCTACACCTTC.

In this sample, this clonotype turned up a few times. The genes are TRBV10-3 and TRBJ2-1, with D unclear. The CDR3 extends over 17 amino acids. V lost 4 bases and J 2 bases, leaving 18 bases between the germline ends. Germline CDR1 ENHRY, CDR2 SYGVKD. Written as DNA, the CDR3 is TGTGCCATCAGTGCATCCTGGCAACCCAACGCCTACAATGAGCAGTTCTTC. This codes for CAISASWQPNAYNEQFF.

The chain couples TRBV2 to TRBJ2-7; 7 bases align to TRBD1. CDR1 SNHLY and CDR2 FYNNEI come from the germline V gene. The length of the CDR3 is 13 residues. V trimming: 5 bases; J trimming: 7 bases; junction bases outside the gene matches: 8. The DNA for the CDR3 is TGTGCCAGCAGTAGACAGGGCTTAGGGGAGCAGTACTTC. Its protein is CASSRQGLGEQYF. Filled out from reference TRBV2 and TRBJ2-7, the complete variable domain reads EPEVTQTPSHQVTQMGQEVILRCVPISNHLYFYWYRQILGQKVEFLVSFYNNEISEKSEIFDDQFSVERPDGSNFTLKIRSTKLEDSAMYFCASSRQGLGEQYFGPGTRLTVT.

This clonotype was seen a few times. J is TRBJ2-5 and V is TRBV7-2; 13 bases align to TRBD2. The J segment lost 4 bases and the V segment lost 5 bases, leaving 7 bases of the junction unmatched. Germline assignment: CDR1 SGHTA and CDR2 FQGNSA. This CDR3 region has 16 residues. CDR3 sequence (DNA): TGTGCCAGCAGCGAGACTAGCGGGGGGCGGAGAGAGACCCAGTACTTC. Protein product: CASSETSGGRRETQYF.

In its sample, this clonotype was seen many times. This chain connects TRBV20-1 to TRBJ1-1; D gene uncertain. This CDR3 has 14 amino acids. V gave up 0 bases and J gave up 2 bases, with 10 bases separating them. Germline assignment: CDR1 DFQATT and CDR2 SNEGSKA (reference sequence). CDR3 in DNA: TGCAGTGCTAGAGATGGACGACTAAACACTGAAGCTTTCTTT. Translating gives CSARDGRLNTEAFF.

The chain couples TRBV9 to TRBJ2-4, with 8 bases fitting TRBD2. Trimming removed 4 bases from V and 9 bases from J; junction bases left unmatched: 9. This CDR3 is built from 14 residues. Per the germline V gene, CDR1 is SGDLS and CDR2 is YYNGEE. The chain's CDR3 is CASSPQAGVGIQYF. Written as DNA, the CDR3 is TGTGCCAGCAGCCCCCAAGCGGGAGTCGGCATTCAGTACTTC.